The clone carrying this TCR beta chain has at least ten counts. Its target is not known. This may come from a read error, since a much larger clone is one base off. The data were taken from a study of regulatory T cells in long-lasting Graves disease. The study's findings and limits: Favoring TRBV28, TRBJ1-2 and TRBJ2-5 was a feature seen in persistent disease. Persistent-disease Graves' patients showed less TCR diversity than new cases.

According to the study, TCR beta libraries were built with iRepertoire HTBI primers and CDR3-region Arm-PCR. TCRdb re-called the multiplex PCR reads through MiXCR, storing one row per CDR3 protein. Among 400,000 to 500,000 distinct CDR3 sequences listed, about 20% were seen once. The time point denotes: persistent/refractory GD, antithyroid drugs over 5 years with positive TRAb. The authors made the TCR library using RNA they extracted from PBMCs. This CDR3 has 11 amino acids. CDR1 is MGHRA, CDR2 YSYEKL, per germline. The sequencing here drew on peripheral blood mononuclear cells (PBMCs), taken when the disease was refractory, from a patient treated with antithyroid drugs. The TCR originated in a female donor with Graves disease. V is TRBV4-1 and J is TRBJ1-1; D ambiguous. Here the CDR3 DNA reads TGTGCCAGCATGAGGAACACTGAAGCTTTCTTT. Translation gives CASMRNTEAFF.